This T cell receptor beta chain was documented in a study of CD8+CD57+ T cells in acquired aplastic anemia (dated by TCRdb to 2016 to 2018). About the full investigation: DNA extracted from sorted CD4+ and CD8+ cells had a mean of around 3 ug, with a range of roughly 0.18 to 27.4 ug. CD8+CD57+ expansion was defined as frequency above the mean frequency observed in healthy subjects. On the study overall, not on this receptor specifically: Patients and healthy controls showed no significant difference in CD8+ Simpson's diversity (P=0.060). Although 25 to 30 CD8+ CDR3 sequences were shared by patients and controls, these sequences appeared highly expressed in patients and within the immunodominant clones of patients.

TCR beta VDJ combination and CDR3 sequence profiling used genomic DNA as the template. TCR repertoire sequencing was run on an Illumina HiSeq 2000. Under the source paper's analysis protocol: Repertoire assessment relied on Simpson's diversity index, CDR3 size and DJ length profiles, and TRBV/TRBJ rearrangement plots. The most abundant DNA sequence in the deep sequencing data was taken as the immunodominant clone. CDR3 amino acid sequences were screened for sharing across subjects and compared with published repertoires and the VDJdb database. TCRdb took the public reads, trimmed them with fastp at Q25, ran MiXCR for clone calling and kept in-frame beta chains. When rows share a CDR3 protein, they turn into one entry using the most common DNA and genes. The V and J calls and clone size are TCRdb's, not the authors'. The table for this sample lists some 170,000 distinct CDR3 sequences; roughly 43% of them were counted only once. The ten largest clonotypes hold more than 0.95% of the sample.

The patients picked for sequencing were ones in whom flow cytometry had shown an expansion of CD8+CD57+ cells. Severe acquired aplastic anemia was diagnosed in all patients according to International Study of Aplastic Anemia and Agranulocytosis and Camitta criteria. At the time blood was sampled, none of the patients had received any therapy. The study deep-sequenced TCR repertoires of sorted CD4+ and CD8+ blood T cells from severe aplastic anemia patients and healthy subjects. Patients were enrolled in the USA under clinicaltrials.gov protocols 00001620, 01623167, 00001397, 00071045, 00081523 and 00961064. Ficoll-Paque density gradient centrifugation was used to isolate peripheral blood mononuclear cells. Before DNA extraction, CD4+ and CD8+ T cells were sorted by FACS or by magnetic beads. About this clonotype: This receptor's antigen is unknown. One base away there is no much larger clone; base qualities are not given.

CDR1 is given as SQVTM and CDR2 as ANQGSEA, both from the germline V gene. The CDR3 starts with the cysteine, ends with the phenylalanine, and has 13 residues. Only CDR3 DNA remains: 39 bases, in frame from the first base. V is cut by 2 bases and J by 9 bases, and the space between the germline ends is 16 bases. Sequencing used sorted CD4+, CD8+, or CD8+CD57+ T cells (not recorded which) from PBMCs. Rearrangement joined TRBV29-1 to TRBJ1-2; matching of 5 bases hints at TRBD1 as the D gene. This TCR was recovered from a human donor with aplastic anemia. The CDR3 protein is CSVEPTGRRSYTF. Read as DNA, the sequence is TGCAGCGTTGAACCAACAGGTCGTCGAAGCTACACCTTC.